Listed here are 30 T cell receptor beta chains from one sample, sequenced in a study of T cell responses to AZD1222 COVID-19 vaccine. Repertoires were generated with immunoSEQ multiplex PCR, while TCRdb's copy carries only in-frame clones and drops some. The sample has about 150,000 clones; about nine tenths are singletons. This sample comprised peripheral blood, obtained on day 0 of AZD1222 vaccination. The receptors were gathered from an adult in good health.

The chain couples TRBV6-5 to TRBJ2-1; D is perhaps TRBD2 (5 bases). The CDR3 runs to 13 residues. CDR1 is MNHEY and CDR2 is SVGAGI in the germline V gene. V was shortened by 5 bases and J by 5 bases, with 10 bases between the two germline ends. CDR3 DNA sequence: TGTGCCAGCAGTCCCGGACTTGACAATGAGCAGTTCTTC. Its protein is CASSPGLDNEQFF.

This clone was counted between two and nine times. The chain uses TRBV21-1 and TRBJ2-7; the table's TRBD2 call for D was not verified on the DNA. TRBV21-1 is shown as a pseudogene. The CDR3 covers 13 residues. The CDR3 DNA is TGTGCCAGCAGCAATGGAGCGGGCTACGAGCAGTACTTC. Amino acid sequence: CASSNGAGYEQYF.

This sequence joins TRBV19 and TRBJ1-2; D is uncertain. This CDR3 is built from 14 residues. The V and J ends lost 7 bases and 3 bases respectively, with 15 bases between them. Germline CDR1 and CDR2: LNHDA and SQIVND (reference sequence). The CDR3 DNA reads TGTGCCAGTATGCATCAAGGGTATGACTATGGCTACACCTTC. Protein product: CASMHQGYDYGYTF.

This clone occurred a few times. The CDR3 loop is CAIKGGNNQPQHF. Here the CDR3 DNA reads TGTGCCATAAAAGGGGGTAATAATCAGCCCCAGCATTTT. This sequence joins TRBV10-3 and TRBJ1-5; perhaps TRBD1 as D (6 bases). The CDR3 runs 13 residues. V lost 9 bases and J lost 4, with 13 bases in between. Germline V gene sequence: CDR1 ENHRY, CDR2 SYGVKD.

The chain has TRBV18 and TRBJ1-1; no definite D call. This CDR3 contains 15 residues. The V gene's germline CDR1 is KGHSH and CDR2 LQKENI. The V end was cut by 0 bases, the J end by 6 bases, with 14 bases between. The CDR3 coding sequence is TGTGCCAGCTCACCACCTAGACTGATGGACTCTGAAGCTTTCTTT. Translated: CASSPPRLMDSEAFF.

J is TRBJ1-1 and V is TRBV29-1; TRBD1 is a possible D gene (6 bases). The CDR3 spans 12 residues. Germline V gene lookup returns CDR1 SQVTM and CDR2 ANQGSEA. V was trimmed by 5 bases and J by 4 bases, leaving 11 bases between them. In DNA form, the CDR3 reads TGCAGCGTTACCAGGGGTGGCACTGAAGCTTTCTTT. Translation: CSVTRGGTEAFF.

Written as DNA, the CDR3 is TGTGCCAGCAGTGTTAGTTCAGAGCAGTACTTC. Encoded protein: CASSVSSEQYF. This chain connects TRBV2 to TRBJ2-7, with D uncertain. The V gene lost 4 bases and the J gene lost 7 bases, with 8 bases spanning the gap. The V gene's germline CDR1 is SNHLY and CDR2 FYNNEI. The CDR3 covers 11 residues.

This chain connects TRBV9 to TRBJ2-5, with a weak D call TRBD2 (7 bases). The germline gives CDR1 SGDLS, CDR2 YYNGEE. This CDR3 contains 14 residues. The V end was cut by 4 bases, the J end by 3 bases, with 13 bases between. CDR3 residues: CASSSRGGEETQYF. The CDR3, as DNA: TGTGCCAGCAGCTCCAGAGGGGGGGAAGAGACCCAGTACTTC. Full variable domain (missing parts from reference TRBV9 and TRBJ2-5): DSGVTQTPKHLITATGQRVTLRCSPRSGDLSVYWYQQSLDQGLQFLIQYYNGEERAKGNILERFSAQQFPDLHSELNLSSLELGDSALYFCASSSRGGEETQYFGPGTRLLVL.

This chain joins TRBV7-2 and TRBJ1-1, with 9 bases matching TRBD1. V shed 5 bases and J 3 bases; nucleotides not matched to a gene: 1. The germline gives CDR1 SGHTA, CDR2 FQGNSA. CDR3 length equals 13 residues. This CDR3 is CASSRTGDTEAFF. The CDR3 nucleotides read TGTGCCAGCAGCCGGACAGGGGACACTGAAGCTTTCTTT.

The chain is built from TRBV7-8 and TRBJ1-1; 7 bases align to TRBD1. V was clipped by 6 bases and J by 4 bases; unmatched bases: 11. This CDR3 has 15 amino acids. CDR1 and CDR2 from the germline V gene are SGHVS and FQNEAQ. This CDR3 reads CASRPRGGSVTEAFF. The CDR3 DNA sequence: TGTGCCAGCAGGCCTCGAGGGGGCTCCGTCACTGAAGCTTTCTTT.

The genes are TRBV18 and TRBJ1-2, with 9 bases that match TRBD1. J was trimmed by 2 bases and V by 3 bases; bases with no gene match: 4. The CDR3 contains 15 residues. Germline CDR1 KGHSH, CDR2 LQKENI. The CDR3 reads CASSPGTGLNYGYTF. CDR3 nucleotide sequence: TGTGCCAGCTCACCGGGGACAGGGTTGAACTATGGCTACACCTTC.

This clone occurred once. The chain links TRBV5-4 to TRBJ2-3; D gene ambiguous. The CDR3 is 16 residues long. The germline V gene has CDR1 SGHNT and CDR2 YYREEE (reference sequence). V lost 2 bases, J lost 1 base, and 14 bases lay in between. CDR3 in amino acids: CASSFFSRSRTDTQYF. The CDR3 region has the DNA TGTGCCAGCAGCTTTTTTTCAAGGAGTCGCACAGATACGCAGTATTTT.

The gene calls are TRBV28 and TRBJ1-2; 8 bases are a match to TRBD1. Losses at the gene ends were 5 bases for V and 7 bases for J; bases not matched to a gene: 6. The CDR3 has 13 residues. In germline, CDR1 is MDHEN, CDR2 SYDVKM. The CDR3 DNA sequence: TGTGCCAGCAGTAGGCAGGGGGCGCGTGGCTACACCTTC. It codes for CASSRQGARGYTF.

CDR3 loop: CASSQELGGGAYEQYF. DNA of the CDR3: TGCGCCAGCAGCCAAGAGTTGGGGGGAGGGGCCTACGAGCAGTACTTC. V usage is TRBV4-1 and J usage is TRBJ2-7; 7 bases agree with TRBD2. V dropped 0 bases and J dropped 2; count of bases not matched to a gene: 7. The germline gives CDR1 MGHRA, CDR2 YSYEKL. The CDR3 extends over 16 amino acids.

The chain uses TRBV5-5 and TRBJ2-2; D not resolved. This CDR3 comprises 15 residues. V lost 4 bases and J lost 1, with 11 bases in between. Germline CDR1 is SGHKS and CDR2 is YYEKEE (reference sequence). In DNA, the CDR3 is TGTGCCAGCAGCCTATCCGTACGGAACACCGGGGAGCTGTTTTTT. As protein: CASSLSVRNTGELFF.

The rearrangement links TRBV19 to TRBJ1-1, with D unresolved. This CDR3 is built from 12 residues. V gave up 6 bases and J gave up 5 bases, with 10 bases separating them. Germline loops: CDR1 LNHDA, CDR2 SQIVND (reference sequence). CDR3 nucleotides: TGTGCCAGTAGCTTTTATTTGACTGAAGCTTTCTTT. It encodes CASSFYLTEAFF.

The chain employs TRBV7-8 and TRBJ2-3, with 8 bases aligning to TRBD2. The CDR3 has 14 residues. Germline V gene sequence: CDR1 SGHVS, CDR2 FQNEAQ. The junction had 5 bases not matched to a gene; V was cut back by 5 bases and J by 4 bases. Written as DNA, the CDR3 is TGTGCCAGCAGCCTCGGACTAGCCCCAGATACGCAGTATTTT. Translating it yields CASSLGLAPDTQYF. Looking up the rest from reference TRBV7-8 and TRBJ2-3 gives the full variable domain: GAGVSQSPRYKVAKRGQDVALRCDPISGHVSLFWYQQALGQGPEFLTYFQNEAQLDKSGLPSDRFFAERPEGSVSTLKIQRTQQEDSAVYLCASSLGLAPDTQYFGPGTRLTVL.

This clone has a handful of counts. The gene calls are TRBV4-1 and TRBJ2-7; tentatively, D is TRBD1 (7 bases). This CDR3 is 15 amino acids long. Trimming left V 4 bases short and J 1 base short, with 14 bases between. CDR1 and CDR2 (germline): MGHRA, YSYEKL. The CDR3 bases are TGCGCCAGCAGCCTCGGCGGGACAGCATCCTACGAGCAGTACTTC. The encoded protein is CASSLGGTASYEQYF.

The chain couples TRBV28 to TRBJ1-2, with a weak D call TRBD1 (6 bases). The V gene's germline CDR1 is MDHEN and CDR2 SYDVKM. There are 12 residues in the CDR3. V was trimmed by 5 bases and J by 4 bases, leaving 8 bases between them. CDR3 residues: CASSGQTYGYTF. In DNA, the CDR3 is TGTGCCAGCAGTGGACAGACCTATGGCTACACCTTC.

This clone was counted a single time. J is TRBJ1-2 and V is TRBV29-1; weak D call: TRBD1 (5 bases). Trimming left V 7 bases short and J 2 bases short, with 11 bases between. The CDR3 runs 12 residues. Germline-derived CDR1 and CDR2 are SQVTM and ANQGSEA. The CDR3 is CSAQVWNYGYTF. In DNA form, the CDR3 reads TGCAGCGCACAGGTTTGGAACTATGGCTACACCTTC.

The gene calls are TRBV7-9 and TRBJ2-3; 7 positions match TRBD1. CDR3 length: 17 residues. CDR1 is SEHNR and CDR2 is FQNEAQ in the germline V gene (reference sequence). The V gene end was trimmed by 2 bases and the J gene end by 2 bases; junction bases not matched to a gene: 10. In DNA, the CDR3 is TGTGCCAGCAGCTTAAATTTGGGGACAGACCCCACAGATACGCAGTATTTT. It is translated as CASSLNLGTDPTDTQYF.

The chain employs TRBV25-1 and TRBJ1-6; D might be TRBD1 (5 bases). CDR1 and CDR2 from the germline V gene are MGHDK and SYGVNS. This CDR3 comprises 16 residues. V was trimmed by 2 bases and J by 7 bases, leaving 15 bases between them. The CDR3 region is CASSEPGAGRNSPLHF. As DNA, the CDR3 is TGTGCCAGCAGTGAACCCGGGGCAGGGCGAAATTCACCCCTCCACTTT.

The chain combines TRBV28 with TRBJ2-1; possibly TRBD1 for D (9 bases). Germline CDR1 MDHEN, CDR2 SYDVKM. The CDR3 is made up of 18 amino acids. V lost 3 bases to trimming and J lost 3 bases, with 21 bases between them. Written as DNA, the CDR3 is TGTGCCAGCAGTTTGGTACAGGGGGCGGGGGGTAGCTACAATGAGCAGTTCTTC. Encoded protein: CASSLVQGAGGSYNEQFF.

This chain connects TRBV6-6 to TRBJ2-1; tentative D call: TRBD2 (7 bases). The V gene's germline CDR1 is MNHNY and CDR2 SVGAGI (reference sequence). V lost 7 bases, J lost 7 bases, and 17 bases lay in between. This CDR3 comprises 14 residues. The CDR3 DNA reads as TGTGCCAGCAAGAGCGGGACAATAACGAATGAGCAGTTCTTC. It yields the protein CASKSGTITNEQFF.

V is TRBV12-3 or TRBV12-4 and J is TRBJ1-1, with 7 positions matching TRBD1. V shed 5 bases, J shed 12 bases, and the junction held 6 bases outside the gene matches. CDR3 length: 11 amino acids. CDR3 DNA sequence: TGTGCCAGCAGTACACGGGACAGCTCTTTCTTT. It specifies CASSTRDSSFF.

This clone was observed a single time. The chain is built from TRBV5-1 and TRBJ2-1, with a weak D call TRBD1 (6 bases). The V end lost 2 bases, the J end lost 3 bases, and 18 bases lay between the germline ends. Looked up from germline, CDR1 is SGHRS and CDR2 is YFSETQ. The CDR3 has 17 residues. The CDR3, as DNA: TGCGCCAGCAGCTTTCTTCCGATGGTGGACAGCTACAATGAGCAGTTCTTC. This gives the protein CASSFLPMVDSYNEQFF.

This chain links TRBV7-8 with TRBJ1-1; TRBD1 matches 8 bases. Germline CDR1 SGHVS, CDR2 FQNEAQ. The J segment lost 0 bases and the V segment lost 6 bases, leaving 9 bases of the junction unmatched. The CDR3 covers 16 residues. The CDR3 DNA reads TGTGCCAGCAGTGTGCAGGGGGCGGGGATGAACACTGAAGCTTTCTTT. Its protein product is CASSVQGAGMNTEAFF. Filled out from reference TRBV7-8 and TRBJ1-1, the complete variable domain reads GAGVSQSPRYKVAKRGQDVALRCDPISGHVSLFWYQQALGQGPEFLTYFQNEAQLDKSGLPSDRFFAERPEGSVSTLKIQRTQQEDSAVYLCASSVQGAGMNTEAFFGQGTRLTVV.

This clone was seen a single time. The chain recombines TRBV21-1 with TRBJ1-1. TRBV21-1 is a documented pseudogene. The length of the CDR3 is 12 residues. The CDR3 DNA sequence: TGTGCCAGCAGCGCCCATCGGGTCGGGGCTTTCTTT. Its protein product is CASSAHRVGAFF.

The chain employs TRBV6-6 and TRBJ1-1; no reliable D call. Germline V gene lookup returns CDR1 MNHNY and CDR2 SVGAGI (reference sequence). There are 14 residues in the CDR3. V dropped 0 bases and J dropped 3 bases, with 8 bases sitting between them. The DNA for the CDR3 is TGTGCCAGCAGTTACTCGGGGAGGGACACTGAAGCTTTCTTT. This sequence encodes CASSYSGRDTEAFF.

The J gene is TRBJ1-5, the V gene TRBV28; possible D gene TRBD1, 5 bases. The CDR3 has 15 amino acids. V was shortened by 3 bases and J by 1 base, with 10 bases between the two germline ends. Germline V gene lookup returns CDR1 MDHEN and CDR2 SYDVKM. The CDR3 DNA sequence: TGTGCCAGCAGTTTCTTAGGGGAGAGCAATCAGCCCCAGCATTTT. This encodes CASSFLGESNQPQHF.